This T cell receptor beta chain was retrieved from a study of regulatory T cells in long-lasting Graves disease. Study as a whole: Graves' cases, newly diagnosed, had used antithyroid drugs under 3 months.

Details on this clonotype: The antigen is undetermined.

General study results and limits: Segments TRBV28, TRBJ1-2 and TRBJ2-5 showed preferential usage in persistent disease.

As for time point: newly diagnosed GD, antithyroid drugs for less than 3 months. Construction of the TCR library relied on RNA isolated from PBMCs. Peripheral blood, around 10 milliliters of it, was drawn into EDTA tubes. V shed 6 bases and J shed 12 bases, with 18 bases lying between them. CDR3 length: 12 amino acids. Germline V gene lookup returns CDR1 MNHEY and CDR2 SMNVEV (reference sequence). The TCR beta library used iRepertoire HTBI primers with Arm-PCR amplification of CDR3. TCRdb reanalysed the multiplex PCR reads using MiXCR and keeps one entry per CDR3 protein. The table records more than 300,000 distinct CDR3 sequences, about 16% of them present only once.

This specimen consisted of peripheral blood mononuclear cells (PBMCs), obtained at new diagnosis, from a patient treated with antithyroid drugs. The V call is TRBV27, the J call TRBJ2-7, with a weak D call TRBD2 (6 bases). This receptor was obtained from a female donor with Graves disease. The CDR3 spells CASSQGRLGPYF. CDR3 coding DNA: TGTGCCAGCAGCCAAGGGAGGCTAGGGCCGTACTTC.